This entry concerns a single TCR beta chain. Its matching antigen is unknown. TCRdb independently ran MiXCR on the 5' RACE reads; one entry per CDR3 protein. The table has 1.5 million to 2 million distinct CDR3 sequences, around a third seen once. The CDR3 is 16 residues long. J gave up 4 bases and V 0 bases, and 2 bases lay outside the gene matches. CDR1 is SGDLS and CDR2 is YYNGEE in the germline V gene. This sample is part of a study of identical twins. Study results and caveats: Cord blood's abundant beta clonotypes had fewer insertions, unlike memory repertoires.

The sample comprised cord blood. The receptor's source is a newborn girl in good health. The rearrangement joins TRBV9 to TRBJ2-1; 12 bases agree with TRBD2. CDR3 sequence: CASSVAGTSGYNEQFF. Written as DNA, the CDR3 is TGTGCCAGCAGCGTAGCTGGGACTAGCGGGTACAATGAGCAGTTCTTC.